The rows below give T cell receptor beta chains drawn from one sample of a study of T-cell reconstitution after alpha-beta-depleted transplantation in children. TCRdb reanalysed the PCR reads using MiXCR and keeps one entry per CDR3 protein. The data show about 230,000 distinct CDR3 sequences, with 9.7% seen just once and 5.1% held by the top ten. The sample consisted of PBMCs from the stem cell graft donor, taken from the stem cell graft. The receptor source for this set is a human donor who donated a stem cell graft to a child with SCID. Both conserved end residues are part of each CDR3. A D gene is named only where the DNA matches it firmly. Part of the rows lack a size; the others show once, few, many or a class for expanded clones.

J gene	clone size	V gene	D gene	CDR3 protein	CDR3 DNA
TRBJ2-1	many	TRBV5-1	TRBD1	CASRPGGGQGYNEQFF	TGCGCCAGCAGACCCGGAGGGGGACAGGGTTACAATGAGCAGTTCTTC
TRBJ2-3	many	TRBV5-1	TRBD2	CASKAGGPTDTQYF	TGCGCCAGCAAGGCGGGGGGCCCCACAGATACGCAGTATTTT
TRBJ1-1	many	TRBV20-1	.	CSAGGVGRDAFF	TGCAGTGCTGGGGGGGTAGGCCGTGACGCTTTCTTT
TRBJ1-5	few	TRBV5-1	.	CASSLTGSPGQPQHF	TGCGCCAGCAGCTTGACAGGGTCCCCCGGTCAGCCCCAGCATTTT
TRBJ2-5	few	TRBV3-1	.	CASSQGPLQETQYF	TGTGCCAGCAGCCAAGGCCCCCTCCAAGAGACCCAGTACTTC
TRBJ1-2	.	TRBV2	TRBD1	CASSPGQGNIDGYTF	TGTGCCAGCAGCCCAGGACAGGGGAACATTGATGGCTACACCTTC
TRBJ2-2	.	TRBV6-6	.	CASVGVNTGELFF	TGTGCCAGCGTAGGTGTAAACACCGGGGAGCTGTTTTTT
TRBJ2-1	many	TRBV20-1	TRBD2	CSVNVAGIYNEQFF	TGCAGTGTCAATGTAGCGGGGATCTACAATGAGCAGTTCTTC
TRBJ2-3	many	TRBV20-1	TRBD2	CSARDAGLAGGGAVDTQYF	TGCAGTGCTAGAGATGCAGGACTAGCGGGGGGCGGAGCTGTGGATACGCAGTATTTT
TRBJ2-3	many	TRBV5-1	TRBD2	CASSLVAGGLPSTDTQYF	TGCGCCAGCAGCTTGGTGGCGGGGGGCCTACCAAGCACAGATACGCAGTATTTT
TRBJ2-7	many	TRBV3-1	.	CASSQLSEQYF	TGTGCCAGCAGCCAATTGTCCGAGCAGTACTTC
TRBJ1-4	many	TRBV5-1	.	CASSSGQQATNEKLFF	TGCGCCAGCAGCTCAGGACAGCAGGCAACTAATGAAAAACTGTTTTTT
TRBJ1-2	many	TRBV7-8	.	CASSMDPYYGYTF	TGTGCCAGCAGCATGGACCCCTACTATGGCTACACCTTC
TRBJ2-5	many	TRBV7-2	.	CASSFRQGGETQYF	TGTGCCAGCAGCTTCCGACAGGGAGGAGAGACCCAGTACTTC
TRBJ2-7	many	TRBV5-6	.	CASSLDRTRTYEQYF	TGTGCCAGCAGCTTGGATCGGACACGCACCTACGAGCAGTACTTC
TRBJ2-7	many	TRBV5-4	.	CASSLGVNYEQYF	TGTGCCAGCAGCTTGGGGGTGAACTACGAGCAGTACTTC
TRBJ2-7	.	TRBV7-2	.	CASSPSGSEQYF	TGTGCCAGCAGCCCCAGTGGGAGCGAGCAGTACTTC
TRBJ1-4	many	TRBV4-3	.	CASSQVHTYNEKLFF	TGCGCCAGCAGCCAAGTCCACACTTATAATGAAAAACTGTTTTTT
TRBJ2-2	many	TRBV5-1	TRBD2	CASSWSGDTGELFF	TGCGCCAGCAGCTGGAGCGGGGACACCGGGGAGCTGTTTTTT
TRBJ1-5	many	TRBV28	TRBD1	CATQGRGRSNQPQHF	TGTGCCACACAGGGGCGAGGGAGATCCAATCAGCCCCAGCATTTT